This T cell receptor beta chain was recorded in a study of regulatory and conventional T cells in RAG deficiency. TCRdb's copy holds only in-frame clones and misses some; the assay was immunoSEQ multiplex PCR. Of 10,000 to 15,000 clones listed, roughly 94% are singletons. V lost 1 base, J lost 5 bases, and 2 bases stayed unmatched. CDR1 and CDR2 (germline): SGHRS, YFSETQ. The CDR3 is made up of 14 amino acids. Regarding this clone: Its specificity is unknown.

Blood CD4+ CD25-high CD127-low regulatory T cells supplied the genomic DNA template. The study's findings and limits: Treg unique TCR beta sequences were about 100-fold fewer in Omenn syndrome and CID/AS patients than controls. Control T-cell subsets had markedly higher Shannon entropy and lower Simpson indices than RAG-deficient patients. Omenn patients showed >80% Treg-Tconv overlap and shorter CDR3 lengths.

This sample was also put to use in a study of regulatory T cells. That study reports: Primers: 52 TRBV forward and 13 TRBJ reverse. Regulatory T cells showed the strongest V-J pair restriction and V/J gene skewing among patient repertoires.

The sequence derives from a human donor in good health. The specimen was CD127- CD25+ CD4+ Tregs sorted from blood. V is TRBV5-1 and J is TRBJ1-1; 10 bases line up with TRBD1. CDR3 sequence reads: CASSLPDRGTEAFF. In DNA, the CDR3 is TGCGCCAGCAGCTTGCCGGACAGGGGGACTGAAGCTTTCTTT.